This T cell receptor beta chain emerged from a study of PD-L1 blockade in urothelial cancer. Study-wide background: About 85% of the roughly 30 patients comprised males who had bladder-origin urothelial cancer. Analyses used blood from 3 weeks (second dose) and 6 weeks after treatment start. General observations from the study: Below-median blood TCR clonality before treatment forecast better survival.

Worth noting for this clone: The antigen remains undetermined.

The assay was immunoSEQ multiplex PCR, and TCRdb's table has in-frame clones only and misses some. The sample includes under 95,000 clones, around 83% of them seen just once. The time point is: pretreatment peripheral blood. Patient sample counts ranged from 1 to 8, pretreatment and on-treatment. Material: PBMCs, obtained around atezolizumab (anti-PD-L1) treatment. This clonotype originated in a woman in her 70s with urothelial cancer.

The CDR3 sequence is CASSFPLYSGTGGTGELFF. The DNA of the CDR3 is TGTGCCAGCAGTTTCCCCCTTTACTCCGGGACAGGCGGCACCGGGGAGCTGTTTTTT. V usage is TRBV28 and J usage is TRBJ2-2, with 8 positions matching TRBD1. The CDR3 has 19 residues. V was clipped by 3 bases and J by 4 bases; unmatched bases: 16. From germline, CDR1 is MDHEN and CDR2 SYDVKM.